A single sample is the source of the 32 T cell receptor beta chains below, sequenced in a study of CD8 T cells in ankylosing spondylitis. TCRdb re-called the 5' RACE reads through MiXCR, storing one row per CDR3 protein. The sample lists hundreds of thousands of distinct CDR3 sequences; around 20% were seen once. The sequenced material came from blood, either unsorted or a sorted T cell fraction (not recorded which). These receptors came from a female donor with ankylosing spondylitis or in good health (not recorded which).

This clonotype turned up a few times. The rearrangement uses TRBV29-1 and TRBJ1-3; D gene uncertain. The CDR3 loop spans 12 amino acids. Germline V gives CDR1 SQVTM, CDR2 ANQGSEA. Trimming pared 4 bases from V and 2 bases from J, leaving 6 bases between. The CDR3 DNA reads TGCAGCGTTGTGGTTACTGGAAACACCATATATTTT. Its protein is CSVVVTGNTIYF.

Only a few counts were recorded for this clonotype. This chain connects TRBV20-1 to TRBJ2-1; 7 bases line up with TRBD2. Losses at the gene ends were 3 bases for V and 7 bases for J; bases not matched to a gene: 9. This CDR3 has 14 residues. Germline assignment: CDR1 DFQATT and CDR2 SNEGSKA (reference sequence). CDR3 sequence: CSARSKRTRNEQFF. In DNA form, the CDR3 reads TGCAGTGCTAGGTCTAAGAGGACTAGAAATGAGCAGTTCTTC.

In this sample, this clonotype turned up a few times. The gene calls are TRBV10-3 and TRBJ2-1; 7 positions match TRBD2. This CDR3 spans 13 amino acids. CDR1 and CDR2 from the germline V gene are ENHRY and SYGVKD. V dropped 6 bases and J dropped 12; count of bases not matched to a gene: 11. The CDR3 region is CAIRAGEGNRQFF. DNA for the CDR3: TGTGCCATCAGGGCGGGAGAGGGGAACAGGCAGTTCTTC.

V usage is TRBV2 and J usage is TRBJ1-3; D is ambiguous. This CDR3 comprises 14 residues. Germline V gene sequence: CDR1 SNHLY, CDR2 FYNNEI. The germline V and J ends were trimmed by 5 bases and 4 bases, with 12 bases remaining between them. The CDR3 sequence: CASSRESLGNTIYF. In DNA, the CDR3 is TGTGCCAGCAGTCGAGAGTCTTTAGGAAACACCATATATTTT. The full variable domain, in which reference TRBV2 and TRBJ1-3 provide the parts outside the CDR3, is EPEVTQTPSHQVTQMGQEVILRCVPISNHLYFYWYRQILGQKVEFLVSFYNNEISEKSEIFDDQFSVERPDGSNFTLKIRSTKLEDSAMYFCASSRESLGNTIYFGEGSWLTVV.

In its sample, this clonotype was seen a few times. The genes are TRBV15 and TRBJ2-1; TRBD2 aligns across 9 bases. J was trimmed by 10 bases and V by 0 bases; bases with no gene match: 7. The CDR3 sequence is 15 residues long. In germline, CDR1 is LNHNV, CDR2 YYDKDF (reference sequence). The CDR3 protein is CATSREREGLYEQFF. DNA for the CDR3: TGTGCCACCAGCAGAGAGCGGGAGGGCCTCTACGAGCAGTTCTTC.

This clonotype was picked up a small number of times. The gene calls are TRBV5-1 and TRBJ2-1; 9 nucleotides agree with TRBD1. The CDR3 runs 17 residues. Germline CDR1 reads SGHRS; CDR2 reads YFSETQ. The J segment lost 0 bases and the V segment lost 7 bases, leaving 11 bases of the junction unmatched. The CDR3 nucleotides read TGCGCCAGCGGACTTACTGGACAGGGGCCCTCCTACAATGAGCAGTTCTTC. Translating gives CASGLTGQGPSYNEQFF. Supplemented by reference TRBV5-1 and TRBJ2-1, the full variable domain reads KAGVTQTPRYLIKTRGQQVTLSCSPISGHRSVSWYQQTPGQGLQFLFEYFSETQRNKGNFPGRFSGRQFSNSRSEMNVSTLELGDSALYLCASGLTGQGPSYNEQFFGPGTRLTVL.

This clonotype was recorded many times. V is TRBV29-1 and J is TRBJ2-1; 13 bases are a match to TRBD2. The V and J ends lost 4 bases and 6 bases, in that order; junction bases with no gene match: 6. CDR3 length equals 15 residues. Germline CDR1 and CDR2: SQVTM and ANQGSEA. The DNA for the CDR3 is TGCAGCGTTGTGACGGGACTAGCGGGAAGCAATGAGCAGTTCTTC. Residues: CSVVTGLAGSNEQFF.

The rearrangement joins TRBV7-9 to TRBJ1-1, with a weak D call TRBD1 (5 bases). CDR3 length equals 16 residues. CDR1 is SEHNR, CDR2 FQNEAQ, per germline (reference sequence). V lost 1 base and J lost 3, with 15 bases in between. CDR3: CASSLVMSREDTEAFF. The CDR3, as DNA: TGTGCCAGCAGCTTAGTAATGTCCAGGGAGGACACTGAAGCTTTCTTT.

The sample holds many counts of this clonotype. The rearrangement uses TRBV20-1 and TRBJ2-2; 7 bases match TRBD2. This CDR3 spans 14 amino acids. The V gene end was trimmed by 1 base and the J gene end by 4 bases; junction bases not matched to a gene: 3. Germline values: CDR1 DFQATT, CDR2 SNEGSKA (reference sequence). The CDR3 DNA sequence: TGCAGTGCTAGAGGCGGGAGAGGCACCGGGGAGCTGTTTTTT. Amino acids: CSARGGRGTGELFF.

This clonotype came up many times. The CDR3 region has the DNA TGCAGCGTTGGAAGGGGGGGAGGGAGCAAAAACATTCAGTACTTC. Translation gives CSVGRGGGSKNIQYF. The chain uses TRBV29-1 and TRBJ2-4; D may be TRBD2 (7 bases). The V gene's germline CDR1 is SQVTM and CDR2 ANQGSEA. This CDR3 contains 15 residues. The V gene lost 4 bases and the J gene lost 3 bases, with 16 bases spanning the gap. The variable domain in full, completed from reference TRBV29-1 and TRBJ2-4, reads SAVISQKPSRDICQRGTSLTIQCQVDSQVTMMFWYRQQPGQSLTLIATANQGSEATYESGFVIDKFPISRPNLTFSTLTVSNMSPEDSSIYLCSVGRGGGSKNIQYFGAGTRLSVL.

This clonotype was detected many times. This chain links TRBV10-3 with TRBJ2-1; D remains unclear. The length of the CDR3 is 15 residues. Trimming shortened V by 2 bases and J by 8 bases, and 16 bases separated the two germline ends. Germline CDR1 reads ENHRY; CDR2 reads SYGVKD. For the CDR3, the DNA is TGTGCCATCAGTGAGCTTCTGTTAATCCGCGATGAGCAGTTCTTC. The encoded protein is CAISELLLIRDEQFF.

CDR3 residues: CASSLETEVSGANVLTF. DNA of the CDR3: TGTGCCAGCAGTTTAGAAACTGAGGTCTCTGGGGCCAACGTCCTGACTTTC. The chain couples TRBV12-3 or TRBV12-4 to TRBJ2-6; D is ambiguous. V gave up 1 base and J gave up 0 bases, with 10 bases separating them. The CDR3 has 17 amino acids.

This clonotype turned up a few times. This chain connects TRBV7-8 to TRBJ2-1, with a tentative D call TRBD2 (5 bases). The V end was cut by 4 bases, the J end by 5 bases, with 15 bases between. The CDR3 has 15 residues. Germline assignment: CDR1 SGHVS and CDR2 FQNEAQ. This CDR3 is CASSSDSLADNEQFF. DNA for the CDR3: TGTGCCAGCAGCTCGGACTCGCTTGCCGACAATGAGCAGTTCTTC.

The chain couples TRBV2 to TRBJ2-1; 8 bases map to TRBD2. V lost 4 bases, J lost 7 bases, and 6 bases stayed unmatched. The CDR3 has 14 amino acids. The V gene's germline CDR1 is SNHLY and CDR2 FYNNEI. In DNA form, the CDR3 reads TGTGCCAGCAGTGGGCAGGTAGCGGGAAATGAGCAGTTCTTC. Translation gives CASSGQVAGNEQFF.

DNA of the CDR3: TGTGCCAGGAAGACCTATGGCTACACCTTC. Protein: CARKTYGYTF. V usage is TRBV27 and J usage is TRBJ1-2; D ambiguous. The CDR3 has 10 residues. V was clipped by 9 bases and J by 4 bases, with 6 bases between them. Germline lookup yields CDR1 MNHEY and CDR2 SMNVEV (reference sequence).

V and J are TRBV7-9 and TRBJ2-3; 13 positions agree with TRBD2. CDR1 and CDR2 from the germline V gene are SEHNR and FQNEAQ (reference sequence). Germline trimming cut 3 bases from V and 4 bases from J; bases unmatched to any gene: 7. This CDR3 is 17 amino acids long. The CDR3 DNA reads as TGTGCCAGCAGCTTGCGGACTAGCGGGAGTCGTTCAGATACGCAGTATTTT. Translation gives CASSLRTSGSRSDTQYF.

Many counts were recorded for this clonotype. V and J are TRBV29-1 and TRBJ2-1; 16 nucleotides match TRBD2. The J segment lost 4 bases and the V segment lost 7 bases, leaving 7 bases of the junction unmatched. Germline values: CDR1 SQVTM, CDR2 ANQGSEA. The CDR3 has 16 residues. The CDR3 nucleotides read TGCAGCGCTGCCGGGACTAGCGGGAGGGGGTACAATGAGCAGTTCTTC. It specifies CSAAGTSGRGYNEQFF.

This clonotype showed up many times. The gene calls are TRBV9 and TRBJ2-3; D is uncertain. This CDR3 spans 15 amino acids. CDR1 SGDLS and CDR2 YYNGEE come from the germline V gene. Trimming cost V 0 bases and J 3 bases, with 11 bases left between them. CDR3 region: CASSVAAVGTDTQYF. The CDR3 DNA sequence: TGTGCCAGCAGCGTAGCGGCGGTGGGGACAGATACGCAGTATTTT.

This clonotype was seen only a few times. The V gene is TRBV20-1, the J gene TRBJ2-1; D might be TRBD1 (6 bases). Germline CDR1 is DFQATT and CDR2 is SNEGSKA (reference sequence). V was clipped by 0 bases and J by 0 bases, with 12 bases between them. This CDR3 comprises 16 residues. CDR3 in amino acids: CSARDQGRSSYNEQFF. In DNA, the CDR3 is TGCAGTGCTAGAGATCAGGGGCGGAGCTCCTACAATGAGCAGTTCTTC.

The chain carries TRBV10-3 and TRBJ1-5; D may be TRBD1 (6 bases). V lost 6 bases and J 3 bases, leaving 12 bases between the germline ends. Germline loops: CDR1 ENHRY, CDR2 SYGVKD. The CDR3 covers 14 residues. The CDR3 DNA reads as TGTGCCATCAGCGCTGACAGGACCAATCAGCCCCAGCATTTT. Its translation is CAISADRTNQPQHF.

The table lists this clonotype with a few counts. The genes are TRBV11-2 and TRBJ2-1, with D possibly matching TRBD2 (5 bases). The CDR3 runs 16 residues. Trimming cost V 5 bases and J 9 bases, with 23 bases left between them. Germline CDR1 SGHAT, CDR2 FQNNGV. CDR3 amino acids: CASSPSWGEGSGEQFF. DNA of the CDR3: TGTGCCAGCAGCCCCTCGTGGGGAGAAGGGAGTGGTGAGCAGTTCTTC.

This clonotype showed up just a few times. This chain connects TRBV20-1 to TRBJ2-7; D call uncertain. Germline V gene data show CDR1 as DFQATT and CDR2 as SNEGSKA (reference sequence). Trimming shortened V by 3 bases and J by 7 bases, and 13 bases separated the two germline ends. This CDR3 contains 12 residues. CDR3 in DNA: TGCAGTGCTAGCGCCCTGGCCGGAGAGCAGTACTTC. It yields the protein CSASALAGEQYF.

Ten or more counts support this clonotype. V is TRBV11-1 and J is TRBJ2-1, with unresolved D. The germline V and J ends were trimmed by 5 bases and 4 bases, with 18 bases remaining between them. CDR3 length equals 16 residues. Germline values: CDR1 SGHAT, CDR2 FQDESV (reference sequence). The CDR3 DNA sequence: TGTGCCAGCAGCGTCACGTCCGGGCTGATGTACAATGAGCAGTTCTTC. Translated: CASSVTSGLMYNEQFF.

This clonotype was found many times. The V gene is TRBV29-1, the J gene TRBJ2-1; no firm D call. The CDR3 consists of 11 residues. With 0 bases removed from V and 8 bases from J, the gap between germline ends came to 5 bases. Germline CDR1 is SQVTM and CDR2 is ANQGSEA. CDR3 bases: TGCAGCGTTGAAGAAAGCCATGAGCAGTTCTTC. Its protein product is CSVEESHEQFF.

This chain connects TRBV12-3 or TRBV12-4 to TRBJ2-3, with 10 bases that match TRBD2. Trimming removed 4 bases from V and 5 bases from J; junction bases left unmatched: 3. The CDR3 is 14 amino acids. The CDR3 reads CASSSGLAVDTQYF. The CDR3, as DNA: TGTGCCAGCAGTTCCGGACTAGCGGTAGATACGCAGTATTTT.

The chain is built from TRBV11-2 and TRBJ2-7; TRBD2 matches at 11 bases. The germline CDR1 and CDR2 sequences are SGHAT and FQNNGV. Trimming removed 4 bases from V and 3 bases from J; junction bases left unmatched: 8. The CDR3 totals 16 residues. CDR3 sequence: CASSWDSGRASYEQYF. The CDR3 coding sequence is TGTGCCAGCAGCTGGGATAGCGGGAGGGCAAGCTACGAGCAGTACTTC.

This clonotype occurred a few times. The chain employs TRBV15 and TRBJ1-1; D possibly corresponds to TRBD1 (6 bases). V was shortened by 1 base and J by 1 base, with 13 bases between the two germline ends. The CDR3 has 16 residues. Germline CDR1 is LNHNV and CDR2 is YYDKDF (reference sequence). The CDR3 is CATSRAWGASNTEAFF. The CDR3, as DNA: TGTGCCACCAGCAGAGCTTGGGGGGCCTCGAACACTGAAGCTTTCTTT.

This clonotype was seen more than once but under ten times. The chain joins TRBV4-3 to TRBJ2-1, with a weak D call TRBD2 (6 bases). Trimming stripped 1 base from V and 7 bases from J, with 8 bases between. Germline V lookup: CDR1 LGHNA, CDR2 YSLEER. CDR3 size: 13 residues. CDR3 sequence (DNA): TGCGCCAGCAGCCAAGGTCGGGGGAATGAGCAGTTCTTC. Amino acids: CASSQGRGNEQFF.

The J gene is TRBJ2-1, the V gene TRBV19; 7 bases match TRBD1. Looked up from germline, CDR1 is LNHDA and CDR2 is SQIVND (reference sequence). V shed 5 bases and J 4 bases; nucleotides not matched to a gene: 11. The CDR3 is 16 amino acids. CDR3 sequence (DNA): TGTGCCAGTAGTTCGTCCAGGGGGAAACGTTACAATGAGCAGTTCTTC. This translates into CASSSSRGKRYNEQFF.

This rearrangement joins TRBV14 to TRBJ2-7, with a tentative D call TRBD2 (8 bases). V was cut by 4 bases and J by 9 bases, with 19 bases left in between. The CDR3 consists of 14 residues. Looked up from germline, CDR1 is SGHDN and CDR2 is FVKESK. CDR3 sequence reads: CASSLDPGRGRQYF. In DNA form, the CDR3 reads TGTGCCAGCAGCCTTGATCCCGGGAGGGGGCGGCAGTACTTC.

The gene calls are TRBV6-5 and TRBJ2-5; 10 bases are shared with TRBD2. Germline assignment: CDR1 MNHEY and CDR2 SVGAGI. The CDR3 consists of 19 residues. V was clipped by 2 bases and J by 2 bases; unmatched bases: 14. The DNA of the CDR3 is TGTGCCAGCAGTTACACACGACCAGGGGTAGCGGGAGGACAAGAGACCCAGTACTTC. Translating it yields CASSYTRPGVAGGQETQYF.

This clonotype was seen ten or more times. In DNA form, the CDR3 reads TGTGCCAGCAGTCGACGACTGCGTACCGGGGAGCTGTTTTTT. It translates to CASSRRLRTGELFF. The chain has TRBV7-9 and TRBJ2-2; no clear D gene. The CDR3 sequence is 14 residues long. V was trimmed by 6 bases and J by 5 bases, leaving 13 bases between them. Germline CDR1 and CDR2: SEHNR and FQNEAQ (reference sequence).